This T cell receptor (beta chain) was identified in a study of blood T cell repertoires in COVID-19. The table came from immunoSEQ multiplex PCR; TCRdb's copy has only in-frame clones and leaves some out. Of 150,000 to 190,000 clones in the sample, roughly 71% were seen once. With 4 bases removed from V and 2 bases from J, the gap between germline ends came to 18 bases. Per the germline V gene, CDR1 is SNHLY and CDR2 is FYNNEI. This CDR3 has 17 residues. This receptor was taken from a woman older than 75 with acute or convalescent COVID-19. Source material: peripheral blood. The chain combines TRBV2 with TRBJ1-5; weak D call: TRBD1 (6 bases). This CDR3 is CASSGQEWIVGNQPQHF. CDR3 sequence (DNA): TGTGCCAGCAGTGGACAGGAGTGGATAGTTGGCAATCAGCCCCAGCATTTT.